A single sample is the source of the 21 T cell receptor beta chains below, sequenced in a study of blood T cell repertoires in COVID-19. Profiling relied on immunoSEQ multiplex PCR, and the TCRdb table lists in-frame clones only, not all of them. The sample holds some 450,000 clones, approximately 89% seen once. Sequencing was done on a sample of peripheral blood. Receptors originate from a woman aged 50 to 65 with COVID-19, enrolled during active disease.

V and J are TRBV28 and TRBJ1-2; weak D call: TRBD1 (6 bases). From germline, CDR1 is MDHEN and CDR2 SYDVKM. The CDR3 contains 13 residues. Trimming removed 1 base at V and 8 bases at J, with 11 bases between. The CDR3 sequence: CASSLSYREGYTF. CDR3 nucleotides: TGTGCCAGCAGTTTATCTTACAGGGAGGGCTACACCTTC.

The chain employs TRBV7-9 and TRBJ2-2; D ambiguous. CDR1 SEHNR and CDR2 FQNEAQ come from the germline V gene (reference sequence). The CDR3 is 13 residues long. V gave up 1 base and J gave up 8 bases, with 8 bases separating them. CDR3 protein: CASSLGMEGELFF. The CDR3 DNA follows: TGTGCCAGCAGCTTAGGGATGGAGGGGGAGCTGTTTTTT.

This chain joins TRBV5-5 and TRBJ1-4; 7 bases align to TRBD1. CDR3 length equals 15 residues. Germline loops: CDR1 SGHKS, CDR2 YYEKEE (reference sequence). After removal of 5 bases from V and 6 bases from J, the junction contained 10 bases not matched to a gene. The CDR3 sequence is CASSGLRGGHEKLFF. The CDR3 DNA follows: TGTGCCAGCAGTGGACTTCGAGGGGGCCATGAAAAACTGTTTTTT.

The chain couples TRBV10-2 to TRBJ1-1; D unresolved. V was cut by 6 bases and J by 8 bases, with 16 bases left in between. The CDR3 is 13 residues long. Germline CDR1 reads WSHSY; CDR2 reads SAAADI. As DNA, the CDR3 is TGCGCCAGCAGCCTACGAGGTGAAGGCGAAGCTTTCTTT. As protein: CASSLRGEGEAFF.

The V and J genes are TRBV6-5 and TRBJ1-1; TRBD1 matches at 8 bases. The J segment lost 4 bases and the V segment lost 4 bases, leaving 2 bases of the junction unmatched. The CDR3 extends over 13 amino acids. Germline V gives CDR1 MNHEY, CDR2 SVGAGI. CDR3 loop: CASSSQGGTEAFF. CDR3 nucleotide sequence: TGTGCCAGCAGTTCACAGGGGGGCACTGAAGCTTTCTTT.

The chain combines TRBV2 with TRBJ1-2; D remains ambiguous. Trimming stripped 8 bases from V and 2 bases from J, with 12 bases between. This CDR3 has 13 amino acids. Germline V gene data show CDR1 as SNHLY and CDR2 as FYNNEI. Here the CDR3 reads CASVLNPNYGYTF. As DNA, the CDR3 is TGTGCCAGCGTCCTAAACCCCAACTATGGCTACACCTTC.

The V and J genes are TRBV5-1 and TRBJ1-3; D unclear. In germline, CDR1 is SGHRS, CDR2 YFSETQ. The CDR3 is 14 amino acids. Trimming cost V 0 bases and J 10 bases, with 14 bases left between them. The CDR3 loop reads CASSLGSGLSTIYF. The CDR3 DNA is TGCGCCAGCAGCTTGGGGTCCGGGTTAAGTACCATATATTTT.

This clone was seen only a few times. The chain has TRBV5-8 and TRBJ1-4, with 7 bases fitting TRBD1. V dropped 4 bases and J dropped 5; count of bases not matched to a gene: 5. The CDR3 totals 14 residues. Germline V gene sequence: CDR1 SGHTS, CDR2 YDEGEE. DNA of the CDR3: TGTGCCAGCAGCCTGACAGGGTCGAATGAAAAACTGTTTTTT. Encoded protein: CASSLTGSNEKLFF.

The J gene is TRBJ2-4, the V gene TRBV4-2, with a tentative D call TRBD1 (5 bases). This CDR3 contains 15 residues. With 1 base removed from V and 8 bases from J, the gap between germline ends came to 15 bases. From germline, CDR1 is LGHNA and CDR2 YNFKEQ. CDR3 DNA: TGTGCCAGCAGCCAAGGGGCAGGGAAAGAGGACATTCAGTACTTC. This codes for CASSQGAGKEDIQYF.

The J gene is TRBJ1-6, the V gene TRBV7-2, with D possibly TRBD1 on 5 matching bases. The germline V gene encodes CDR1 SGHTA and CDR2 FQGNSA. With 1 base removed from V and 9 bases from J, the gap between germline ends came to 16 bases. This CDR3 spans 16 amino acids. The CDR3 region is CASSLVGRLTGSPLHF. DNA of the CDR3: TGTGCCAGCAGCTTAGTCGGCAGGCTAACAGGTTCACCCCTCCACTTT.

Concerning this clone itself: Compared with germline, one end of the junction differs, possibly owing to a read error. This chain joins TRBV6-2 or TRBV6-3 and TRBJ2-2; 7 bases agree with TRBD1. Germline V gene data show CDR1 as MNHEY and CDR2 as SVGEGT. The CDR3 is 14 residues long. The CDR3 protein is CASTPTGNAGELFF. Here the CDR3 DNA reads TGTGCCAGCACCCCGACAGGGAACGCCGGGGAGCTGTTTTTT.

In the case of this clone: The same CDR3 is also encoded by other DNA sequences in this sample. J is TRBJ1-1 and V is TRBV11-2; D remains unclear. With 0 bases removed from V and 1 base from J, the gap between germline ends came to 6 bases. Germline values: CDR1 SGHAT, CDR2 FQNNGV. This CDR3 has 14 residues. The CDR3 DNA follows: TGTGCCAGCAGCTTAGAGGGCAGGAACACTGAAGCTTTCTTT. Amino acids: CASSLEGRNTEAFF. Supplemented by reference TRBV11-2 and TRBJ1-1, the full variable domain reads EAGVAQSPRYKIIEKRQSVAFWCNPISGHATLYWYQQILGQGPKLLIQFQNNGVVDDSQLPKDRFSAERLKGVDSTLKIQPAKLEDSAVYLCASSLEGRNTEAFFGQGTRLTVV.

This clone has more than one count but fewer than ten. The chain recombines TRBV18 with TRBJ1-1, with TRBD1 matching 7 bases. J was trimmed by 2 bases and V by 6 bases; bases with no gene match: 6. Germline CDR1 KGHSH, CDR2 LQKENI. The CDR3 is 14 residues long. CDR3: CASSQTGANTEAFF. DNA of the CDR3: TGTGCCAGCTCCCAAACAGGGGCAAACACTGAAGCTTTCTTT.

The chain uses TRBV27 and TRBJ1-5, with 10 nucleotides matching TRBD1. V lost 6 bases, J lost 4 bases, and 6 bases stayed unmatched. The CDR3 is made up of 15 amino acids. Germline assignment: CDR1 MNHEY and CDR2 SMNVEV (reference sequence). In DNA form, the CDR3 reads TGTGCCAGCAGCCAAGGACAGGGGGTAAATCAGCCCCAGCATTTT. This translates into CASSQGQGVNQPQHF.

The chain recombines TRBV18 with TRBJ2-6, with TRBD1 as a possible D gene (5 bases). CDR1 and CDR2 (germline): KGHSH, LQKENI. Trimming cost V 6 bases and J 1 base, with 10 bases left between them. This CDR3 is built from 15 residues. The CDR3: CASSPTVSGANVLTF. As DNA, the CDR3 is TGTGCCAGCTCTCCGACAGTTTCTGGGGCCAACGTCCTGACTTTC. The entire variable domain, with the rest obtained from reference TRBV18 and TRBJ2-6, is as follows: NAGVMQNPRHLVRRRGQEARLRCSPMKGHSHVYWYRQLPEEGLKFMVYLQKENIIDESGMPKERFSAEFPKEGPSILRIQQVVRGDSAAYFCASSPTVSGANVLTFGAGSRLTVL.

In DNA form, the CDR3 reads TGTGCCAGCAGTCTCTACAATGAGCAGTTCTTC. Residues: CASSLYNEQFF. The chain uses TRBV6-5 and TRBJ2-1, with unresolved D. This CDR3 has 11 residues. Germline CDR1 is MNHEY and CDR2 is SVGAGI. The germline V and J ends were trimmed by 5 bases and 3 bases, with 2 bases remaining between them.

The gene calls are TRBV30 and TRBJ2-1; D gene unclear. Trimming cost V 2 bases and J 4 bases, with 21 bases left between them. The CDR3 is 17 amino acids. Germline V gives CDR1 GTSNPN, CDR2 SVGIG (reference sequence). The CDR3 reads CAWSSQINRQVYNEQFF. CDR3 nucleotides: TGTGCCTGGAGTTCGCAAATTAACCGGCAGGTGTACAATGAGCAGTTCTTC.

The chain has TRBV6-5 and TRBJ1-6, with 8 bases lining up with TRBD1. The CDR3 extends over 13 amino acids. Germline CDR1 reads MNHEY; CDR2 reads SVGAGI. Unmatched junction bases numbered 3, after V lost 8 bases and J lost 6 bases. The CDR3 DNA is TGTGCCAGCGGGGACAGGCGTAATTCACCCCTCCACTTT. This encodes CASGDRRNSPLHF.

The chain joins TRBV11-2 to TRBJ1-1; the D gene is possibly TRBD1 (5 bases). CDR1 and CDR2 from the germline V gene are SGHAT and FQNNGV. Trimming pared 5 bases from V and 0 bases from J, leaving 10 bases between. The CDR3 has 14 amino acids. The CDR3 here is CASSRQLLNTEAFF. The CDR3 DNA follows: TGTGCCAGCAGCCGACAGCTGTTGAACACTGAAGCTTTCTTT.

The chain employs TRBV11-2 and TRBJ1-2; 8 nucleotides match TRBD1. Trimming took 1 base from V and 8 from J; bases not matched to a gene: 6. Germline CDR1 reads SGHAT; CDR2 reads FQNNGV. The CDR3 totals 14 residues. The DNA of the CDR3 is TGTGCCAGCAGCTTAGTGGCCAGGGGGCTCGGCTACACCTTC. Translating gives CASSLVARGLGYTF.

This chain connects TRBV9 to TRBJ1-2, with TRBD1 matching 7 bases. J lost 7 bases, V lost 7 bases, and 7 bases had no gene match. This CDR3 region has 12 residues. Germline assignment: CDR1 SGDLS and CDR2 YYNGEE. The CDR3, as DNA: TGTGCCAGCGCACAACAGGGGATTGGCTACACCTTC. It encodes CASAQQGIGYTF.